The 24 T cell receptor beta chains in this list originate from one sample, sequenced in a study of CD8+ T cells in alopecia areata. TCR sequencing used cDNA made by reverse transcription of extracted RNA. Clones were read by immunoSEQ multiplex PCR, and TCRdb kept only the in-frame ones, dropping some. Found here are 100,000 to 150,000 clones, 50% to 60% of them singletons; the top ten hold less than 5.5%. The specimen was CD4+ T cells sorted from blood, collected at week 0. Every receptor here comes from a human donor with alopecia areata.

This clone was seen a few times. The genes are TRBV30 and TRBJ2-5, with D unresolved. This CDR3 contains 16 residues. Germline V gives CDR1 GTSNPN, CDR2 SVGIG (reference sequence). V shed 0 bases and J shed 5 bases, with 19 bases lying between them. As DNA, the CDR3 is TGTGCCTGGAGTGTACCATCACCCTCCAGTGGTGAGACCCAGTACTTC. This codes for CAWSVPSPSSGETQYF.

The chain is built from TRBV27 and TRBJ2-1; 10 bases line up with TRBD2. The ends lost 5 bases at V and 1 base at J; junction bases unmatched: 8. Per the germline V gene, CDR1 is MNHEY and CDR2 is SMNVEV (reference sequence). This CDR3 spans 17 amino acids. The CDR3 region is CASSQKGLARSYNEQFF. CDR3 DNA: TGTGCCAGCAGTCAAAAGGGACTAGCGAGATCCTACAATGAGCAGTTCTTC.

The chain uses TRBV7-3 and TRBJ2-5; TRBD2 matches 14 bases. Germline CDR1 is SGHTA and CDR2 is FQGTGA. The CDR3 is 16 residues long. V gave up 6 bases and J gave up 2 bases; unmatched junction bases: 5. DNA for the CDR3: TGTGCCAGCAGTCCTGGACTAGCGGGGGGTCAAGAGACCCAGTACTTC. Residues: CASSPGLAGGQETQYF.

The rearrangement uses TRBV5-1 and TRBJ2-7; D is uncertain. Per the germline V gene, CDR1 is SGHRS and CDR2 is YFSETQ. The CDR3 extends over 15 amino acids. V lost 6 bases, J lost 5 bases, and 21 bases lay in between. The CDR3 is CASMLAALSEDEQYF. CDR3 in DNA: TGCGCCAGCATGCTGGCAGCCCTTAGTGAGGACGAGCAGTACTTC.

The V call is TRBV5-1, the J call TRBJ1-1; D gene uncertain. V was cut by 1 base and J by 3 bases, with 16 bases left in between. CDR1 SGHRS and CDR2 YFSETQ come from the germline V gene. CDR3 length: 16 residues. This CDR3 reads CASSLSSLGSHTEAFF. The CDR3 DNA sequence: TGCGCCAGCAGCTTGAGCTCTTTGGGTTCTCACACTGAAGCTTTCTTT.

The chain couples TRBV9 to TRBJ1-6; D gene uncertain. V was clipped by 0 bases and J by 7 bases, with 8 bases between them. The CDR3 has 14 residues. The germline V gene encodes CDR1 SGDLS and CDR2 YYNGEE. CDR3 sequence reads: CASSVAVRNSPLHF. DNA for the CDR3: TGTGCCAGCAGCGTAGCTGTGCGGAATTCACCCCTCCACTTT.

A few counts support this clone. The V gene is TRBV29-1, the J gene TRBJ2-7; TRBD1 or TRBD2 may be the D gene (5 bases each). The length of the CDR3 is 11 residues. Trimming removed 4 bases from V and 4 bases from J, with 8 bases in between. Germline V CDR1 and CDR2: SQVTM, ANQGSEA. In nucleotides, the CDR3 is TGCAGCGTTGGTGGGGGTTACGAGCAGTACTTC. As protein: CSVGGGYEQYF.

This rearrangement joins TRBV25-1 to TRBJ2-7; no firm D call. The CDR3 length is 13 residues. Germline loops: CDR1 MGHDK, CDR2 SYGVNS. V lost 4 bases and J lost 0, with 7 bases in between. The CDR3 region has the DNA TGTGCCAGCAGTGTTAAGAGCTCCTACGAGCAGTACTTC. It encodes CASSVKSSYEQYF.

This chain's CDR3 is CASSVRDRATSYGYTF. Here the CDR3 DNA reads TGTGCCAGCAGCGTCCGGGACAGGGCGACGAGCTATGGCTACACCTTC. This sequence joins TRBV9 and TRBJ1-2; 9 bases match TRBD1. CDR3 length: 16 residues. Germline values: CDR1 SGDLS, CDR2 YYNGEE. J was trimmed by 4 bases and V by 2 bases; bases with no gene match: 9.

The chain has TRBV19 and TRBJ1-1; a weak D match, TRBD1 (6 bases). CDR3 size: 13 residues. CDR1 is LNHDA, CDR2 SQIVND, per germline (reference sequence). Trimming cost V 7 bases and J 1 base, with 10 bases left between them. The CDR3 coding sequence is TGTGCCAGTAAAGTCAGGGGGAACACTGAAGCTTTCTTT. It encodes CASKVRGNTEAFF.

A word on this clone: The sample carries other DNA sequences with the same CDR3. The chain has TRBV29-1 and TRBJ1-1; D is unclear. V shed 3 bases and J shed 5 bases, with 16 bases lying between them. The germline V gene encodes CDR1 SQVTM and CDR2 ANQGSEA. The CDR3 is 14 residues long. CDR3 in amino acids: CSVDSATTGTEAFF. DNA of the CDR3: TGCAGCGTTGACTCGGCCACCACGGGGACTGAAGCTTTCTTT.

The chain joins TRBV25-1 to TRBJ2-1, with 14 bases lining up with TRBD2. Trimming cost V 5 bases and J 5 bases; bases outside gene matches: 5. Per the germline V gene, CDR1 is MGHDK and CDR2 is SYGVNS. The CDR3 is 16 residues long. CDR3 loop: CASSSRLAGGNNEQFF. CDR3 nucleotides: TGTGCCAGCAGTTCCCGACTAGCGGGGGGGAACAATGAGCAGTTCTTC.

This clone was picked up a small number of times. V and J are TRBV7-3 and TRBJ2-2; 7 nucleotides match TRBD1. CDR1 is SGHTA and CDR2 is FQGTGA in the germline V gene. This CDR3 is 12 amino acids long. J gave up 8 bases and V 4 bases, and 1 base lay outside the gene matches. DNA for the CDR3: TGTGCCAGCAGCTCGGACAGGGGGGAGCTGTTTTTT. It codes for CASSSDRGELFF.

The V call is TRBV7-9, the J call TRBJ2-3, with 9 bases matching TRBD2. With V trimmed by 5 bases and J by 1 base, 16 bases remained unmatched. Germline assignment: CDR1 SEHNR and CDR2 FQNEAQ (reference sequence). The length of the CDR3 is 19 residues. The CDR3 sequence is CASSRIPGRGGLRTDTQYF. CDR3 DNA: TGTGCCAGCAGCCGCATTCCGGGGCGGGGGGGCCTGCGCACAGATACGCAGTATTTT.

The V call is TRBV7-8, the J call TRBJ1-1; a weak D match, TRBD1 (5 bases). Germline V CDR1 and CDR2: SGHVS, FQNEAQ. The V end was cut by 0 bases, the J end by 4 bases, with 12 bases between. The CDR3 length is 15 residues. The CDR3 DNA follows: TGTGCCAGCAGCTTAGCCCGCGACAGACCCACTGAAGCTTTCTTT. It is translated as CASSLARDRPTEAFF.

This clone occurred a few times. The V and J genes are TRBV7-2 and TRBJ1-3, with D perhaps TRBD1 (6 bases). Germline V CDR1 and CDR2: SGHTA, FQGNSA. The CDR3 is 13 amino acids. V was clipped by 4 bases and J by 7 bases, with 11 bases between them. The CDR3 is CASSSGQLNTIYF. Written as DNA, the CDR3 is TGTGCCAGCAGCTCCGGACAGCTGAACACCATATATTTT.

This clone was found a few times. The genes are TRBV28 and TRBJ2-7; 9 nucleotides match TRBD2. Germline CDR1 is MDHEN and CDR2 is SYDVKM. The CDR3 totals 14 residues. Germline trimming cut 5 bases from V and 7 bases from J; bases unmatched to any gene: 9. Here the CDR3 reads CASSVIAGVGEQYF. CDR3 in DNA: TGTGCCAGCAGTGTCATAGCGGGAGTTGGGGAGCAGTACTTC. The variable domain in full, with the rest retrieved from reference TRBV28 and TRBJ2-7, is DVKVTQSSRYLVKRTGEKVFLECVQDMDHENMFWYRQDPGLGLRLIYFSYDVKMKEKGDIPEGYSVSREKKERFSLILESASTNQTSMYLCASSVIAGVGEQYFGPGTRLTVT.

The CDR3 here is CASSLAPTPYNEQFF. For the CDR3, the DNA is TGTGCCAGCAGCTTAGCCCCAACCCCCTACAATGAGCAGTTCTTC. The V call is TRBV7-9, the J call TRBJ2-1, with D hard to call. Trimming removed 0 bases from V and 2 bases from J, with 8 bases in between. The CDR3 contains 15 residues. Germline lookup yields CDR1 SEHNR and CDR2 FQNEAQ (reference sequence).

The chain carries TRBV7-3 and TRBJ2-1; D unclear. In germline, CDR1 is SGHTA, CDR2 FQGTGA. The V and J ends lost 5 bases and 7 bases respectively, with 21 bases between them. This CDR3 spans 16 amino acids. This chain's CDR3 is CASSPSGAGIRNEQFF. In DNA, the CDR3 is TGTGCCAGCAGCCCTTCCGGAGCCGGAATTAGGAATGAGCAGTTCTTC.

The chain links TRBV11-2 to TRBJ2-1, with D maybe TRBD1 (6 bases). Germline CDR1 reads SGHAT; CDR2 reads FQNNGV. The CDR3 runs to 12 residues. The V and J ends lost 2 bases and 15 bases respectively, with 14 bases between them. CDR3 bases: TGTGCCAGCAGCTTAACTGACAGGTTACCGTTCTTC. It codes for CASSLTDRLPFF.

The rearrangement links TRBV5-1 to TRBJ2-7, with D tentatively TRBD1 or TRBD2 (6 bases each). V was shortened by 0 bases and J by 2 bases, with 15 bases between the two germline ends. This CDR3 region has 16 residues. From germline, CDR1 is SGHRS and CDR2 YFSETQ. CDR3 region: CASSLDGGGNPYEQYF. CDR3 sequence (DNA): TGCGCCAGCAGCTTGGACGGAGGGGGTAACCCCTACGAGCAGTACTTC.

A few counts support this clone. This rearrangement joins TRBV5-6 to TRBJ2-4; either TRBD1 or TRBD2 may fit D (7 bases each). Trimming shortened V by 1 base and J by 8 bases, and 13 bases separated the two germline ends. Per the germline V gene, CDR1 is SGHDT and CDR2 is YYEEEE. This CDR3 spans 14 amino acids. The CDR3 reads CASSLRQGGDIQYF. The CDR3 bases are TGTGCCAGCAGCTTGAGACAGGGAGGGGACATTCAGTACTTC.

The CDR3 spells CAWSVYKQATEKLFF. The CDR3 DNA is TGTGCCTGGAGTGTTTACAAACAGGCGACTGAAAAACTGTTTTTT. V and J are TRBV30 and TRBJ1-4; D is perhaps TRBD1 (5 bases). In germline, CDR1 is GTSNPN, CDR2 SVGIG (reference sequence). V was trimmed by 0 bases and J by 7 bases, leaving 15 bases between them. This CDR3 region has 15 residues. The full variable domain, with the rest looked up from reference TRBV30 and TRBJ1-4, is SQTIHQWPATLVQPVGSPLSLECTVEGTSNPNLYWYRQAAGRGLQLLFYSVGIGQISSEVPQNLSASRPQDRQFILSSKKLLLSDSGFYLCAWSVYKQATEKLFFGSGTQLSVL.

The sample holds one count of this clone. The chain has TRBV18 and TRBJ2-3; unclear D gene. This CDR3 has 15 residues. The V gene lost 1 base and the J gene lost 2 bases, with 10 bases spanning the gap. Germline CDR1 and CDR2: KGHSH and LQKENI. The chain's CDR3 is CASSPQGSPTDTQYF. DNA for the CDR3: TGTGCCAGCTCACCACAGGGAAGTCCCACAGATACGCAGTATTTT.